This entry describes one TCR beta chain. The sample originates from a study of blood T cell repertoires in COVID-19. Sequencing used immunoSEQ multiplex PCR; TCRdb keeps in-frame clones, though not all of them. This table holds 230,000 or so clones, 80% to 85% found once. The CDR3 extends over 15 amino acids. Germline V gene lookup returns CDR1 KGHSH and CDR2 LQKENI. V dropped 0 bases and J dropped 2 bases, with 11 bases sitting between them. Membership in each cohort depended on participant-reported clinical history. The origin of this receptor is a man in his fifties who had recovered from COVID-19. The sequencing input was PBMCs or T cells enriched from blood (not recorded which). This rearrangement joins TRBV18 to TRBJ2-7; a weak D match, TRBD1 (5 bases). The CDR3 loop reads CASSPPQGTTYEQYF. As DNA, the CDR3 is TGTGCCAGCTCACCACCTCAGGGAACAACCTACGAGCAGTACTTC.